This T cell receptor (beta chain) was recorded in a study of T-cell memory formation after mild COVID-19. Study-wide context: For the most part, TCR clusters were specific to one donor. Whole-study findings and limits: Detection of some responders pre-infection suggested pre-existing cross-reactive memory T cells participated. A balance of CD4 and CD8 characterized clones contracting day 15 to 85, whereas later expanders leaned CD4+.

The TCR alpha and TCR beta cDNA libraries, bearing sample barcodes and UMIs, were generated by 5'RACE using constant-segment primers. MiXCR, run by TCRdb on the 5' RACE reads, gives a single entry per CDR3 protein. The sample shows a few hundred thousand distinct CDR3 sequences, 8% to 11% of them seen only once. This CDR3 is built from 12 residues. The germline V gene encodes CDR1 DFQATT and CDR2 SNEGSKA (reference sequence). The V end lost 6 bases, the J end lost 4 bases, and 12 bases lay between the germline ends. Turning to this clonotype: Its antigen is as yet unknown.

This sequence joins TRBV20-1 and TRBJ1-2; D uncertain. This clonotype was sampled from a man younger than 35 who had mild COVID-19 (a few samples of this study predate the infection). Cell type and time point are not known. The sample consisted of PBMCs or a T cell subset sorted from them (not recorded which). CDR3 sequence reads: CSAPPRLYGYTF. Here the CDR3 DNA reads TGCAGTGCCCCCCCCCGGCTCTATGGCTACACCTTC.